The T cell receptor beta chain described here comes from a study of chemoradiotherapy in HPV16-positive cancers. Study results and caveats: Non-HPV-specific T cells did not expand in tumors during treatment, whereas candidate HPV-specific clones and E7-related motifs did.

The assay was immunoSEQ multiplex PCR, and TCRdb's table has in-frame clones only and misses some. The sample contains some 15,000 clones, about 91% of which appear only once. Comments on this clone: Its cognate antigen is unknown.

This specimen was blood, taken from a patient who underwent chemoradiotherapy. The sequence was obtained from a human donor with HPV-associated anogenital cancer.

The CDR3 loop reads CASSPRPINNEQFF. In DNA form, the CDR3 reads TGTGCCAGCAGCCCGAGACCGATTAACAATGAGCAGTTCTTC. V gene TRBV4-2 combines with J gene TRBJ2-1, with D unresolved. The CDR3 is 14 residues long. Germline CDR1 reads LGHNA; CDR2 reads YNFKEQ. V was pared by 4 bases and J by 5 bases, with 12 bases between.